This is a list of T cell receptor beta chains from one sample in a study of blood T cell repertoires in COVID-19. Sequencing was performed with immunoSEQ multiplex PCR; in TCRdb, only in-frame clones are kept and a portion is missing. The data contain about 310,000 clones, approximately 81% of them seen just once; the ten biggest clones take up approximately 1.9%. Source material: PBMCs or T cells enriched from blood (not recorded which). All receptors derive from a woman aged 25-40 years who had been exposed to COVID-19. Both conserved end residues are trimmed from each CDR3. D genes are given only for firm matches.

j_call v_call d_call cdr3_aa
TRBJ2-7 TRBV6-5 NA ASRPRGRSYEQY
TRBJ1-1 TRBV5-1 NA ASSFSPNTEAF
TRBJ2-3 TRBV10-3 TRBD2 AIMGAGGTDTQY
TRBJ2-2 TRBV6-1 NA ASSEGGSAGELF
TRBJ2-7 TRBV20-1 NA SASASNPYEQY
TRBJ2-1 TRBV7-3 NA ASSYRARGSSYNEQF
TRBJ1-1 TRBV6-2/TRBV6-3 NA ASSYSLGASTSTEAF
TRBJ1-6 TRBV28 NA ASSTRTGTPLH
TRBJ2-6 TRBV5-6 NA ASSASGYGANVLT
TRBJ1-2 TRBV21-1 NA ASRRQANYGYT
TRBJ2-7 TRBV2 TRBD2 ASSDGNDAGVDEQY
TRBJ1-2 TRBV13 TRBD1 ASSPAQGDFYYGYT
TRBJ1-4 TRBV2 NA ASATIMEKLF
TRBJ2-2 TRBV7-3 TRBD1 ASSLNRGSTGELF
TRBJ1-2 TRBV6-2/TRBV6-3 TRBD1 ASSRQGYGYT
TRBJ2-2 TRBV24-1 TRBD2 ATSGRLAGGLLDTGELF
TRBJ2-3 TRBV20-1 NA SASSGLAGTDTQY
TRBJ1-2 TRBV5-1 NA ASSLVGVYGYT
TRBJ1-3 TRBV5-1 NA ASSDSSSGNTIY
TRBJ2-3 TRBV5-4 TRBD2 ASSFPLRGAGTDTQY
TRBJ1-6 TRBV6-5 NA ASSYGVRGHNSPLH
TRBJ2-2 TRBV30 TRBD2 AWSLSSGIGTGELF
TRBJ1-6 TRBV9 NA ASSAGTNNSPLH
TRBJ1-2 TRBV29-1 TRBD1 SGDRGNGYT
TRBJ1-1 TRBV29-1 NA SVEVLSGATEAF
TRBJ2-7 TRBV7-2 TRBD2 ASSQTSGRPYEQY
TRBJ1-1 TRBV30 NA AWSVIQTTEAF